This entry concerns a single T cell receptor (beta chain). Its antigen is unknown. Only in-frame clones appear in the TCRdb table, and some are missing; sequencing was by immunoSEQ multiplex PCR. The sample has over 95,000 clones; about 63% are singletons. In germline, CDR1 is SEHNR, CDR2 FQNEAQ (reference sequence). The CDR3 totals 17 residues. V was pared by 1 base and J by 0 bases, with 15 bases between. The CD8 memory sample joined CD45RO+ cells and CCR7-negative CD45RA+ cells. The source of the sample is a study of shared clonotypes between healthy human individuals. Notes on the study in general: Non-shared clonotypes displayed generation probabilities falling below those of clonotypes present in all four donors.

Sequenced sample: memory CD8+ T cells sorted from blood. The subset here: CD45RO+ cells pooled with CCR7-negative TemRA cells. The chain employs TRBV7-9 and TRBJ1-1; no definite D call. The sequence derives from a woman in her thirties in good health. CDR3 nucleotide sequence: TGTGCCAGCAGCTTAGGGGGTGGTGGGCGGTTGAACACTGAAGCTTTCTTT. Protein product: CASSLGGGGRLNTEAFF. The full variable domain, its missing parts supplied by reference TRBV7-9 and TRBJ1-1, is DTGVSQNPRHKITKRGQNVTFRCDPISEHNRLYWYRQTLGQGPEFLTYFQNEAQLEKSRLLSDRFSAERPKGSFSTLEIQRTEQGDSAMYLCASSLGGGGRLNTEAFFGQGTRLTVV.